This TCR beta chain originates from a study of blood T cell repertoires in COVID-19 (TCRdb year 2020). Context from the whole study: Samples from collaborators originated in the United States, Italy and Spain and spanned both the acute and convalescent phases of COVID-19. The samples were drawn from two sources: the first 160 participants of the ongoing ImmuneRACE study, and approximately 1,300 subjects contributed by 6 global collaborators. Subjects who had been exposed to COVID-19, were actively infected with it, or had recovered from it provided the deeply sampled blood TCRbeta repertoires that made up the dataset. The repertoires were made available in a free public database intended to serve as a resource for research on the immune response to SARS-CoV-2. Where available, HLA class I and class II types were taken from metadata supplied by the sample provider and were not determined by assay-based typing. The prospective study material was composed of cDNA or gDNA derived from T cells, B-cell-depleted T cells, or PBMCs. Sample metadata almost always included a de-identified subject ID, COVID-19 status, age in years and sex.

TCRbeta CDR3 regions were amplified from genomic DNA by means of the immunoSEQ Assay, a bias-controlled multiplex PCR. Under the source paper's analysis protocol: Within the assay, amplification of reference gene primers was used to estimate how many nucleated cells each sample contained. To quantify the absolute abundance of each unique TCRbeta CDR3 rearrangement, sequence reads were collapsed and filtered. For each sample, productive Simpson clonality was calculated as the square root of Simpson's diversity index over productive rearrangements. This is the immuneACCESS table as TCRdb keeps it, with only in-frame sequences that have V and J called. A part of the clones is gone; compared with another copy, unresolved V genes explain less than half, and the rest is unexplained. The D gene and trimming were derived from the DNA, and the V and J assignments and clone size from that table. This sample gives 300,000 to 450,000 clones in total; around 87% of them show up just once. Under 3% of the sample rests with the top ten.

General conclusions and limits of the study: The quantity of clinical and demographic metadata differed by source and by participant and was supplied without curation.

One collaborating source in Seattle enrolled patients during active infection and followed them longitudinally through the course of disease. The collaborating institutions used their own protocols to collect whole blood in K2EDTA tubes. Collaborator samples were shipped for TCRbeta analysis as frozen whole blood, isolated PBMCs, or DNA extracted from either sample type. Comment on this clone: The antigen it binds to is not known. Within one base of it there is no much larger clone, and no base qualities were kept.

Counted from cysteine to phenylalanine, this CDR3 has 15 amino acids. Here the CDR3 DNA is all that survives: 45 bases in frame from base 1. The trim is 5 bases for V and 7 bases for J, with a gap of 18 bases between the germline ends. Per the germline V gene, SNHLY is the CDR1 and FYNNEI is the CDR2. The sequencing input was peripheral blood. This clonotype was obtained from a woman aged 60-75 years with COVID-19, enrolled during active disease. The chain joins TRBV2 to TRBJ1-5; a tentative D call is TRBD1 (6 bases match). This receptor carries the CDR3 CASSLQGIAGQPQHF. The DNA sequence reads TGTGCCAGCAGTCTACAGGGAATAGCAGGCCAGCCCCAGCATTTT.